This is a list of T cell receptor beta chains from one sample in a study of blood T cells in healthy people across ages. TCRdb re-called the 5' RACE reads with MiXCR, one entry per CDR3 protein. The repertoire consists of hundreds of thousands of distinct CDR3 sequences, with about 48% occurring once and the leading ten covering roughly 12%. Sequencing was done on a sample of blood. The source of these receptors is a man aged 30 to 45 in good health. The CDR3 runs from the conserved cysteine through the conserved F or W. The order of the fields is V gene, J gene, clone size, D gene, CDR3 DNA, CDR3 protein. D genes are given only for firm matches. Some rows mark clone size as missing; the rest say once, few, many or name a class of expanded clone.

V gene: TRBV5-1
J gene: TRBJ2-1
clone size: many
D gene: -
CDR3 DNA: TGCGCCAGCAGCCTTGCTCAGGATGAGCAGTTCTTC
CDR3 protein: CASSLAQDEQFF

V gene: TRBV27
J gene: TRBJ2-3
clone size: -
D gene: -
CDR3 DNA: TGTGCCAGCAGTCCCATGAACCTAGCTTATACGCAGTATTTT
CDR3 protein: CASSPMNLAYTQYF

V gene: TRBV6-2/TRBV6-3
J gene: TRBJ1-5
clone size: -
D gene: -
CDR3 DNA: TGTGCCAGCACGGTGACATGGACCCTCAATCAGCCCCAGCATTTT
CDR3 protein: CASTVTWTLNQPQHF

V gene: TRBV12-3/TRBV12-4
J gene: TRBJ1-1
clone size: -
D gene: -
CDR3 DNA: TGTGCCAGCACCCAGTGGACTGTCAACACTGAAGCTTTCTTT
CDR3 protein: CASTQWTVNTEAFF

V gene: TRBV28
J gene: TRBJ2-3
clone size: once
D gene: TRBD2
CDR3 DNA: TGTGCCAGCAGTTTGGGAGCGGGAACGAATACGCAGTATTTT
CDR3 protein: CASSLGAGTNTQYF

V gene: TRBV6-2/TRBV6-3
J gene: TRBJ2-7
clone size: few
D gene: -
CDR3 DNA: TGTGCCAGCCGAGAGGACAGCATTATCCCTACCGAGCAGTACTTC
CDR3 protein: CASREDSIIPTEQYF

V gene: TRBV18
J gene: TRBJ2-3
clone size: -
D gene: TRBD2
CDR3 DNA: TGTGCCAGCTCACCGCCTCGCGGGGGGATCACAGATACGCAGTATTTT
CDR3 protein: CASSPPRGGITDTQYF

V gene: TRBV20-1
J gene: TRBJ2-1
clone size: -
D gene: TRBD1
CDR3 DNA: TGCAGTGCGAGAAAGGGACAGTCCTACAATGAGCAGTTCTTC
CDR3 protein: CSARKGQSYNEQFF

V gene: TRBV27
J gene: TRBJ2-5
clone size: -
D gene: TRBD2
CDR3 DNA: TGTGCCAGCAGTGACACCTGGCGGGGGGTGGAGACCCAGTACTTC
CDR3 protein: CASSDTWRGVETQYF

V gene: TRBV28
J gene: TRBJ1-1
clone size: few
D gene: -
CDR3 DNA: TGTGCCAGCACCCTCGGGGAAACTGAAGCTTTCTTT
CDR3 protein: CASTLGETEAFF

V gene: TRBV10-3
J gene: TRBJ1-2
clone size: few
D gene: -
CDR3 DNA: TGTGCCATCAGTGAAGGAGGGGCGTATGGCTACACCTTC
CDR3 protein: CAISEGGAYGYTF

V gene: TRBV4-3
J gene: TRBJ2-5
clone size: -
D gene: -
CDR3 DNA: TGCGCCAGCAGCCAAGTTTACCAGGGCCGAGAGACCCAGTACTTC
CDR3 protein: CASSQVYQGRETQYF

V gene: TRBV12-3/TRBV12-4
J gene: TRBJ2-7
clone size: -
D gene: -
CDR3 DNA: TGTGCCAGCAGTTTCCCCCCGGAGAGATACGAGCAGTACTTC
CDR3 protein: CASSFPPERYEQYF

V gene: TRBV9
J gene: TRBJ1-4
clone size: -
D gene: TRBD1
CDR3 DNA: TGTGCCAGCAGCGTAGGACAGGGGAGCGAAAAACTGTTTTTT
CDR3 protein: CASSVGQGSEKLFF

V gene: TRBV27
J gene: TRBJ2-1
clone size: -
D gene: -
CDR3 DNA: TGTGCCAGCAGTGCCCGACTAGTAAATGAGCAGTTCTTC
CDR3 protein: CASSARLVNEQFF

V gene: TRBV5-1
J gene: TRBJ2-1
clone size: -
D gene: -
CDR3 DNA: TGCGCCAGCAGCTTGGAGACCCAACCGGGCCGGGAGCAGTTCTTC
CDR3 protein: CASSLETQPGREQFF

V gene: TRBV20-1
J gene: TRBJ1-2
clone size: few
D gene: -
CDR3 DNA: TGCAGTGCTAGAGATACAGCATCTAACTATGGCTACACCTTC
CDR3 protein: CSARDTASNYGYTF

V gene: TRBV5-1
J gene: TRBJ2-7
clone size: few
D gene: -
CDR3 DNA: TGCGCCAGCAGCACCGGGACACTAGCCTACGAGCAGTACTTC
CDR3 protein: CASSTGTLAYEQYF

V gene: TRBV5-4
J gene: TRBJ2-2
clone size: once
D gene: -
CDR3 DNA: TGTGCCAGCAGCTTGCAGGCTGCGAACACCGGGGAGCTGTTTTTT
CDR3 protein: CASSLQAANTGELFF

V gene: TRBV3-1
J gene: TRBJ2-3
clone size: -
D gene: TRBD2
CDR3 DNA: TGTGCCAGCAGCCAGCAGGTTCGAGCGGGGGGGATGCGCACAGATACGCAGTATTTT
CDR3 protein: CASSQQVRAGGMRTDTQYF

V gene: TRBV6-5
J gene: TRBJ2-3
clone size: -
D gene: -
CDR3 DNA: TGTGCCAGCAGTTACACTTCGGGGGCAAGCACAGATACGCAGTATTTT
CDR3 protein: CASSYTSGASTDTQYF

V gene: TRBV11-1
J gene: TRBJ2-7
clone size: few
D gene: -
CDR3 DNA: TGTGCCAGCAGCACACTGACAGGTTCCTACGAGCAGTACTTC
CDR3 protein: CASSTLTGSYEQYF

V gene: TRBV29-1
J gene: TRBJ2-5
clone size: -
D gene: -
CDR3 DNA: TGCAGCGTTGAAGAGGGGGCCGGCGGTCAAGAGACCCAGTACTTC
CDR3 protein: CSVEEGAGGQETQYF

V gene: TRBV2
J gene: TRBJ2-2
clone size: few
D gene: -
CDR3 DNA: TGTGCCAGCAGTGCGGTCGGCGGCGCGAACACCGGGGAGCTGTTTTTT
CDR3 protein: CASSAVGGANTGELFF

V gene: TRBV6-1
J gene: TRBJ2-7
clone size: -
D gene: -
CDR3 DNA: TGTGCCAGCAGTGAAGCAACAGGTCCCTACGAGCAGTACTTC
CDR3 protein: CASSEATGPYEQYF

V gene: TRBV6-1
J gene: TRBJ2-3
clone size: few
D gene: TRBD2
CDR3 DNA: TGTGCCAGCACCGGGGATAGCGGGGGGGCGGATACGCAGTATTTT
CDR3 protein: CASTGDSGGADTQYF

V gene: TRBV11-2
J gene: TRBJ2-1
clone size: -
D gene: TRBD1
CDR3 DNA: TGTGCCAGCAGCTTAGTCCGGGACAGGGGGCTCTCCTACAATGAGCAGTTCTTC
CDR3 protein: CASSLVRDRGLSYNEQFF

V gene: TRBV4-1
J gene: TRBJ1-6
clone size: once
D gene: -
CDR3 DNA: TGCGCCAGCAGCCAAGACCAGGGTGTTGAGACACCCCTCCACTTT
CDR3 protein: CASSQDQGVETPLHF

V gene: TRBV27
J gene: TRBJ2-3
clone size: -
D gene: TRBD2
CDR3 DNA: TGTGCCAGCAGCCCGGGACTAGCGGCGAGAGGCGATCATCCTCAAACGCAGTATTTT
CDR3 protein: CASSPGLAARGDHPQTQYF

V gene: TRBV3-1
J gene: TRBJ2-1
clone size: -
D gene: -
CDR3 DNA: TGTGCCAGCGGCCAAGAAGGTGAGGATGAGCAGTTCTTC
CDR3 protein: CASGQEGEDEQFF

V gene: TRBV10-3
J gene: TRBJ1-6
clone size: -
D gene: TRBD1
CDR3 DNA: TGTGCCATCAGTGCCGGGACAGGGTTTGGTTCACCCCTCCACTTT
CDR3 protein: CAISAGTGFGSPLHF

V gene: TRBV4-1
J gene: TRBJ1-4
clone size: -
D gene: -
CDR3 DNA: TGCGCCAGCAGCCAAGGCGGGACCCGGATAGAAAAACTGTTTTTT
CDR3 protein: CASSQGGTRIEKLFF

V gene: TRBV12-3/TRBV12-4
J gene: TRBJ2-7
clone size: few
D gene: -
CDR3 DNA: TGTGCCAGCAGTTTGGGTCGGGGCGAGCAGTACTTC
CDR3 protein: CASSLGRGEQYF

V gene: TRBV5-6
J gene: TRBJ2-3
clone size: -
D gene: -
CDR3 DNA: TGTGCCAGCAGCGGGTGGGTCAGGGGAACGGATACGCAGTATTTT
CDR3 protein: CASSGWVRGTDTQYF

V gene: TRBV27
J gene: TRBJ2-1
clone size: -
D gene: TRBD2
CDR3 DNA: TGTGCCAGCAGCTCTAGCGGGGGGGCAGTCATTGAGCAGTTCTTC
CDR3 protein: CASSSSGGAVIEQFF

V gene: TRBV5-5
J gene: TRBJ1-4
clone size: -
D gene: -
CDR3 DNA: TGTGCCAGCAGCTCCCAGGGGCTGGCGAATGCAAAACTGTTTTTT
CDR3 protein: CASSSQGLANAKLFF

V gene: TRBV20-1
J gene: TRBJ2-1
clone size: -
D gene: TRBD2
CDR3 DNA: TGCAGTGCCTCCCCGGGGAGGGTAGGTTTGAATGAGCGGTTCTTC
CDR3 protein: CSASPGRVGLNERFF

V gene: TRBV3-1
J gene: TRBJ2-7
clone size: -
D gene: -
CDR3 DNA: TGTGCCAGCAGCCAAGACTATCTGGACTCCCCCGAGCAGTACTTC
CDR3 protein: CASSQDYLDSPEQYF

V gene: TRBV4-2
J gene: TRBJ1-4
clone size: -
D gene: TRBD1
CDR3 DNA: TGTGCCAGCAGCCTCCGGGACAGAGAAAAACTGTTTTTT
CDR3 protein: CASSLRDREKLFF

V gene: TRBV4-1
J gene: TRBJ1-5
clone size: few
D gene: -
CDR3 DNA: TGCGCCAGCAGCCAAGCCGGCCTGGGGGCGAGGAGTCAGCCCCAGCATTTT
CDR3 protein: CASSQAGLGARSQPQHF

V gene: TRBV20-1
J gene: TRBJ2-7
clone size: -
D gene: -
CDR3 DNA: TGCAGTGCTAGGTCCCGGGTAACCCACGAGCAGTACTTC
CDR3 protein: CSARSRVTHEQYF

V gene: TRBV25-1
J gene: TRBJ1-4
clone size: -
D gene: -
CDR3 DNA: TGTGCCAGCAGTGAAGTCGGCGACCGTAATGAAAAACTGTTTTTT
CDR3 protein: CASSEVGDRNEKLFF

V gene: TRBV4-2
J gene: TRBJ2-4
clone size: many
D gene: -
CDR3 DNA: TGTGCCAGCAGCCAAGATTTACTAGCCAAAAACATTCAGTACTTC
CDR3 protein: CASSQDLLAKNIQYF

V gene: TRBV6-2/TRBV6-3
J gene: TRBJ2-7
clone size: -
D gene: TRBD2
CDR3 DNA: TGTGCCAGCAGCTTCACCGGGACTAGCGGTAACGAGCAGTACTTC
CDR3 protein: CASSFTGTSGNEQYF

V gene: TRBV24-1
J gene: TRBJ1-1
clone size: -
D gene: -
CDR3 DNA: TGTGCCACCAGTTTAGGCACTGAAGCTTTCTTT
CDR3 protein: CATSLGTEAFF

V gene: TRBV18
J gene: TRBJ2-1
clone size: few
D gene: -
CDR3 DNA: TGTGCCAGCTCACCACGGAGGGACGGATTGCAGTTCTTC
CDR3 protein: CASSPRRDGLQFF

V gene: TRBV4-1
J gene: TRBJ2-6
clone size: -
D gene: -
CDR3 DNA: TGCGCCAGCAGCCACCTTGGACGGGACTCTGGGGCCAACGTCCTGACTTTC
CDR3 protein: CASSHLGRDSGANVLTF

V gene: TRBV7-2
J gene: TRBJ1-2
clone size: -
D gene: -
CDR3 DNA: TGTGCCAGCAGCTTAGAAGTAATGGGCTATGGCTACACCTTC
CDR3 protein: CASSLEVMGYGYTF

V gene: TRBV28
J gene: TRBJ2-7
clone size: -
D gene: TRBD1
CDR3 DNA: TGTGCCAGCAGAGCAGGGGGCGGCACCTACTACGAGCAGTACTTC
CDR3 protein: CASRAGGGTYYEQYF

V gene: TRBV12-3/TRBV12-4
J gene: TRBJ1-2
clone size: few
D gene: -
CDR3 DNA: TGTGCCAGCCGGAGCGTCGATGAAGTCCCCGGCTACACCTTC
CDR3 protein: CASRSVDEVPGYTF

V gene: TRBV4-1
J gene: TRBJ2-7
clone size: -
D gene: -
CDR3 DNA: TGCGCCAGCAGCCAAAAGGTTTTCTCCTACGAGCAGTACTTC
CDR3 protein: CASSQKVFSYEQYF

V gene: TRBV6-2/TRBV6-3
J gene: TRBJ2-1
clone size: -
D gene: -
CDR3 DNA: TGTGCCAGCAGTTACGCCAGGGTGAATGAGCAGTTCTTC
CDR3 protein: CASSYARVNEQFF

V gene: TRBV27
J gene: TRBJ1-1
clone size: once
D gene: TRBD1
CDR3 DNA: TGTGCCAGCAGTTCAGGACAGGGGGTCCTGAACACTGAAGCTTTCTTT
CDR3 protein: CASSSGQGVLNTEAFF

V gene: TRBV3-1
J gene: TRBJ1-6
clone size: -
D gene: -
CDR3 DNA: TGTGCCAGCAGCCAACCTCCGGGTTCACCCCTCCACTTT
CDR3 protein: CASSQPPGSPLHF

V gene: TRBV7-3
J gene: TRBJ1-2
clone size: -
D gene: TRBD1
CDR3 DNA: TGTGCCAGCAGCTCAGACAGGGCCGTGCCTGTTTCTGGCTACACCTTC
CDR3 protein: CASSSDRAVPVSGYTF